The source of this T cell receptor (beta chain) is a study of CD8+CD57+ T cells in acquired aplastic anemia. Study-wide context: Average DNA yield from sorted CD4+ and CD8+ cells was roughly 3.1 ug.

Template material for TCR beta VDJ and CDR3 profiling consisted of genomic DNA. Each CDR3 protein is one row after TCRdb ran MiXCR on the reads. The sample holds approximately 65,000 distinct CDR3 sequences, 50% to 70% seen once. Trimming took 1 base from V and 3 from J, leaving 13 bases between them. Germline loops: CDR1 LGHNA, CDR2 YSLEER. The CDR3 spans 16 residues. Sequencing used sorted CD4+, CD8+, or CD8+CD57+ T cells (not recorded which) from PBMCs. The chain recombines TRBV4-3 with TRBJ2-1; D is tentatively TRBD1 or TRBD2 (5 bases each). The sequence was collected from a human donor in good health, serving as a control. DNA of the CDR3: TGCGCCAGCAGCCAAGGAGGGGCAGGGTTCTACAATGAGCAGTTCTTC. Protein sequence: CASSQGGAGFYNEQFF.